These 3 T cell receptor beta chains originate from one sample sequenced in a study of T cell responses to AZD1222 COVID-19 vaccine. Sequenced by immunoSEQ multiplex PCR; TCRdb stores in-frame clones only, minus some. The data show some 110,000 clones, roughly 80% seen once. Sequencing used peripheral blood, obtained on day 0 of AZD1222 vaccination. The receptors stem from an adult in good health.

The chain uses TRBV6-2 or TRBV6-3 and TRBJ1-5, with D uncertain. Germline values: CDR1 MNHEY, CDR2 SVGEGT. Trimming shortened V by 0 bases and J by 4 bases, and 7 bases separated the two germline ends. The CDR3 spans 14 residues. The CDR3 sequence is CASSYSADNQPQHF. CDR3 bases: TGTGCCAGCAGTTACTCGGCGGATAATCAGCCCCAGCATTTT.

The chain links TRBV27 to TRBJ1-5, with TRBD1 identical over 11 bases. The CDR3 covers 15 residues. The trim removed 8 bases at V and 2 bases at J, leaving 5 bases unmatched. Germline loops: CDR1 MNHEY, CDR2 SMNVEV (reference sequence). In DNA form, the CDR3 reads TGTGCCAGCGGACAGGGACAGGGGGGCAATCAGCCCCAGCATTTT. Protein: CASGQGQGGNQPQHF.

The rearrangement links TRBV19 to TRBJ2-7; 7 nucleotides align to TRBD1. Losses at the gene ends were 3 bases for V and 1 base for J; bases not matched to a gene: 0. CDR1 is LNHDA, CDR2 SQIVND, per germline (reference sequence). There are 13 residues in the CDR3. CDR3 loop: CASSMTGSYEQYF. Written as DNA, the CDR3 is TGTGCCAGTAGTATGACAGGGTCCTACGAGCAGTACTTC. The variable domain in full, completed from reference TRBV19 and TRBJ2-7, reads DGGITQSPKYLFRKEGQNVTLSCEQNLNHDAMYWYRQDPGQGLRLIYYSQIVNDFQKGDIAEGYSVSREKKESFPLTVTSAQKNPTAFYLCASSMTGSYEQYFGPGTRLTVT.